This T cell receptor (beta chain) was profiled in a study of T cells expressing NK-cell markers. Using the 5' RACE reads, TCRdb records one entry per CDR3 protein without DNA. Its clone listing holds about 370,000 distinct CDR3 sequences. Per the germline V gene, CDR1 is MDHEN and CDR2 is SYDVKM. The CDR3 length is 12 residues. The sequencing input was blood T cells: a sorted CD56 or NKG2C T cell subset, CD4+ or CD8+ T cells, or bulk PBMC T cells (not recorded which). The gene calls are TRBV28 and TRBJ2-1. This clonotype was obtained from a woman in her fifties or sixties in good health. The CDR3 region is CASSSQWREQFF.